This T cell receptor (beta chain) was sequenced during a study of T cell responses to AZD1222 COVID-19 vaccine. The V gene lost 8 bases and the J gene lost 0 bases, with 14 bases spanning the gap. The CDR3 is 14 residues long. Germline CDR1 reads SGHVS; CDR2 reads FQNEAQ. Regarding this clone: Its antigen is as yet unknown.

The repertoire was sequenced with immunoSEQ multiplex PCR; TCRdb's copy has only in-frame clones and lacks some. This sample has about 150,000 clones, with around nine tenths found just once. Findings of the study overall: Of the AZD1222 recipients, only five to seven were seropositive at baseline. CD4 TCRs associated with vaccination spanned spike, dominating at 160-218 and 743-854. White British ancestry dominated among donors, who included more females, and clonal diversity was possibly underestimated. Targeting of unmutated variant regions was reportedly seen in nearly half of spike-specific TCRs.

The V gene is TRBV7-8, the J gene TRBJ2-7; tentative D call: TRBD1 (6 bases). The sequence was obtained from an adult in good health. The sequences come from peripheral blood, collected on day 0 of AZD1222 vaccination. CDR3 in amino acids: CASAPGTYSYEQYF. DNA for the CDR3: TGTGCCAGCGCCCCCGGGACATACTCCTACGAGCAGTACTTC.